What follows are 6 T cell receptor beta chains derived from one specimen sequenced in a study of T-cell memory formation after mild COVID-19. TCRdb used MiXCR to reprocess the 5' RACE reads, holding one entry per CDR3 protein. This table holds roughly 160,000 distinct CDR3 sequences, 13% found once. The sequencing sample was made of PBMCs or a T cell subset sorted from them (not recorded which). These receptors were obtained from a young man who had mild COVID-19 (a few samples of this study predate the infection). Cell type and time point are not known.

The V call is TRBV4-1, the J call TRBJ1-3; TRBD1 matches at 8 bases. This CDR3 has 14 residues. The junction had 4 bases not matched to a gene; V was cut back by 0 bases and J by 9 bases. Per the germline V gene, CDR1 is MGHRA and CDR2 is YSYEKL. The CDR3, as DNA: TGCGCCAGCAGCCAAGATTCAGGGGGCACCACCATATATTTT. Protein sequence: CASSQDSGGTTIYF.

This clonotype was seen a handful of times. V and J are TRBV12-3 or TRBV12-4 and TRBJ2-1; D unresolved. Deletions cut 5 bases from V and 3 bases from J, with 5 bases between. The CDR3 runs 12 residues. CDR3 amino acids: CASSPDYNEQFF. Here the CDR3 DNA reads TGTGCCAGCAGTCCCGACTACAATGAGCAGTTCTTC.

V is TRBV7-6 and J is TRBJ1-2, with a weak D call TRBD1 (5 bases). This CDR3 contains 14 residues. The V and J ends lost 3 bases and 7 bases respectively, with 15 bases between them. Germline assignment: CDR1 SGHVS and CDR2 FNYEAQ. CDR3 in DNA: TGTGCCAGCAGCTTCGGTCAGGGTCTTTCTGGCTACACCTTC. Translated, it gives CASSFGQGLSGYTF.

This clonotype was recorded a few times. The chain carries TRBV9 and TRBJ2-3; 8 nucleotides agree with TRBD2. After removal of 4 bases from V and 6 bases from J, the junction contained 16 bases not matched to a gene. Germline V gene sequence: CDR1 SGDLS, CDR2 YYNGEE. The CDR3 totals 17 residues. The CDR3 spells CASSPRGTSGGWDTQYF. CDR3 nucleotides: TGTGCCAGCAGCCCGAGAGGAACTAGCGGTGGATGGGATACGCAGTATTTT.

This chain links TRBV14 with TRBJ2-2; a possible D gene is TRBD2 (5 bases). The germline gives CDR1 SGHDN, CDR2 FVKESK. Trimming removed 1 base at V and 1 base at J, with 10 bases between. This CDR3 has 16 amino acids. CDR3 bases: TGTGCCAGCAGCCAAGCGGGGTCAGGGAACACCGGGGAGCTGTTTTTT. It encodes CASSQAGSGNTGELFF.

This clonotype appeared a few times. This chain joins TRBV29-1 and TRBJ1-2, with 11 bases identical to TRBD1. The CDR3 consists of 14 residues. Looked up from germline, CDR1 is SQVTM and CDR2 is ANQGSEA. The trim removed 5 bases at V and 2 bases at J, leaving 4 bases unmatched. CDR3 residues: CSVFGDRGNYGYTF. The CDR3 DNA follows: TGCAGCGTTTTCGGGGACAGGGGGAACTATGGCTACACCTTC.